Following are 21 T cell receptor beta chains from one sample sequenced in a study of blood T cells in healthy people across ages. The authors ran a second PCR of roughly 7 to 11 cycles using a sample-barcoded 5' primer and a J-beta primer mix. TCRdb used MiXCR to reprocess the 5' RACE reads, holding one entry per CDR3 protein. Among some 1,500,000 distinct CDR3 sequences listed, approximately 43% were seen once. Sequencing used blood. Every receptor here comes from a young woman in good health.

As to this clonotype: One end of the junction does not line up with germline, which may come from a read error. The genes are TRBV29-1 and TRBJ1-2; possibly TRBD1 for D (6 bases). Per germline, CDR1 SQVTM and CDR2 ANQGSEA. The CDR3 has 14 residues. The CDR3, as DNA: TGCAGCGTCTATTCGACAGGAGGATTTCATGGCCACACCTTC. Protein: CSVYSTGGFHGHTF.

The J gene is TRBJ1-4, the V gene TRBV29-1, with D maybe TRBD1 (5 bases). V lost 6 bases to trimming and J lost 5 bases, with 16 bases between them. CDR1 is SQVTM, CDR2 ANQGSEA, per germline. CDR3 size: 14 residues. CDR3 nucleotides: TGCAGCGTCTCGCACAGTGGGGGGAATGAAAAACTGTTTTTT. Protein sequence: CSVSHSGGNEKLFF.

The J gene is TRBJ2-7, the V gene TRBV5-1, with D unresolved. Germline lookup yields CDR1 SGHRS and CDR2 YFSETQ. V was pared by 1 base and J by 2 bases, with 7 bases between. CDR3 length: 13 amino acids. The DNA for the CDR3 is TGCGCCAGCAGCTTGTGGTACACCTACGAGCAGTACTTC. The encoded protein is CASSLWYTYEQYF.

In DNA form, the CDR3 reads TGTGCCACCAATAAGCGGGGGAGCAATGAGCAGTACTTC. Its translation: CATNKRGSNEQYF. The rearrangement uses TRBV24-1 and TRBJ2-5; TRBD2 aligns across 8 bases. V lost 8 bases, J lost 11 bases, and 12 bases stayed unmatched. Germline V lookup: CDR1 KGHDR, CDR2 SFDVKD. This CDR3 is built from 13 residues.

The rearrangement uses TRBV20-1 and TRBJ2-7; no clear D gene. Germline CDR1 reads DFQATT; CDR2 reads SNEGSKA (reference sequence). The CDR3 runs 13 residues. V lost 3 bases to trimming and J lost 1 base, with 10 bases between them. The CDR3, as DNA: TGCAGTGCTAGTCCGATCCAGTCCTACGAGCAGTACTTC. Protein sequence: CSASPIQSYEQYF.

Worth noting for this clonotype: This may stem from a read error, because a much larger clone lies one nucleotide away. The genes are TRBV14 and TRBJ2-5; tentative D call: TRBD2 (5 bases). CDR1 and CDR2 (germline): SGHDN, FVKESK. V lost 1 base, J lost 11 bases, and 14 bases lay in between. This CDR3 spans 13 amino acids. The CDR3, as DNA: TGTGCCAGCAGCCAAGGAAATTCGGAGGAGCAGTACTTC. This encodes CASSQGNSEEQYF.

The chain recombines TRBV6-5 with TRBJ1-2, with 7 nucleotides matching TRBD1. Looked up from germline, CDR1 is MNHEY and CDR2 is SVGAGI. V gave up 1 base and J gave up 4 bases; unmatched junction bases: 6. The CDR3 loop spans 15 amino acids. CDR3 nucleotide sequence: TGTGCCAGCAGTTACTTTGAGGGGGCGACCTATGGCTACACCTTC. Protein sequence: CASSYFEGATYGYTF.

This clonotype turned up a few times. This chain joins TRBV7-2 and TRBJ2-3; D might be TRBD1 (5 bases). Germline-derived CDR1 and CDR2 are SGHTA and FQGNSA. This CDR3 is 14 amino acids long. The ends were cut back, 5 bases at V and 4 bases at J, with 13 bases in the middle. The CDR3 loop is CASSAGKWADTQYF. CDR3 sequence (DNA): TGTGCCAGCAGCGCAGGGAAGTGGGCAGATACGCAGTATTTT.

This clonotype was seen once. This rearrangement joins TRBV5-1 to TRBJ1-1, with D unresolved. Germline assignment: CDR1 SGHRS and CDR2 YFSETQ. The CDR3 runs 15 residues. The V end lost 2 bases, the J end lost 0 bases, and 11 bases lay between the germline ends. CDR3 residues: CASSFDIILNTEAFF. The CDR3 coding sequence is TGCGCCAGCAGCTTCGACATCATATTGAACACTGAAGCTTTCTTT.

Many counts were recorded for this clonotype. The CDR3 DNA reads as TGCGCCAGCAGCGAAGTTGAGGGTTGGGAGACCCAGTACTTC. Translated, it gives CASSEVEGWETQYF. The chain links TRBV4-3 to TRBJ2-5; the D gene is possibly TRBD2 (5 bases). Trimming took 5 bases from V and 5 from J, leaving 15 bases between them. This CDR3 has 14 amino acids. Germline V gene sequence: CDR1 LGHNA, CDR2 YSLEER.

The chain links TRBV11-2 to TRBJ2-5; weak D call: TRBD2 (5 bases). The J call may not be correct, given that the DNA end is closer to TRBJ2-7. Germline assignment: CDR1 SGHAT and CDR2 FQNNGV. This CDR3 has 14 residues. CDR3 sequence: CASSFPSSHYEQYF. The DNA of the CDR3 is TGTGCCAGCAGCTTCCCTAGCTCCCACTACGAGCAGTACTTC.

The genes are TRBV4-3 and TRBJ2-5; TRBD2 aligns across 7 bases. CDR3 size: 15 residues. Germline-derived CDR1 and CDR2 are LGHNA and YSLEER. The ends lost 4 bases at V and 5 bases at J; junction bases unmatched: 10. The CDR3 is CASSPQGRGLETQYF. The DNA of the CDR3 is TGCGCCAGCAGCCCCCAAGGGCGGGGGTTGGAGACCCAGTACTTC.

The chain joins TRBV6-2 or TRBV6-3 to TRBJ2-1; no definite D call. Germline assignment: CDR1 MNHEY and CDR2 SVGEGT. Deletions cut 7 bases from V and 5 bases from J, with 12 bases between. The CDR3 consists of 13 residues. The CDR3 DNA follows: TGTGCCAGCAACCAACGGGTCCACAATGAGCAGTTCTTC. Translating it yields CASNQRVHNEQFF.

A single count supports this clonotype. The chain is built from TRBV12-3 or TRBV12-4 and TRBJ1-2; possible D gene TRBD1, 6 bases. The germline V and J ends were trimmed by 7 bases and 1 base, with 22 bases remaining between them. The CDR3 is 17 residues long. The chain's CDR3 is CASTLSWGTLDNYGYTF. Written as DNA, the CDR3 is TGTGCCAGCACCCTATCCTGGGGGACACTCGATAACTATGGCTACACCTTC.

This chain uses TRBV6-2 or TRBV6-3 with TRBJ2-1; 7 nucleotides line up with TRBD1. Germline V gene data show CDR1 as MNHEY and CDR2 as SVGEGT. Trimming cost V 4 bases and J 1 base; bases outside gene matches: 7. CDR3 size: 16 residues. The CDR3 spells CASSFQGVRSYNEQFF. CDR3 DNA sequence: TGTGCCAGCAGTTTTCAGGGGGTCCGATCCTACAATGAGCAGTTCTTC.

This clonotype was observed a few times. This chain connects TRBV9 to TRBJ2-3, with TRBD2 matching over 8 bases. Germline assignment: CDR1 SGDLS and CDR2 YYNGEE. V lost 3 bases and J lost 4; bases outside the gene matches: 4. The CDR3 length is 14 residues. The CDR3 protein is CASSAGGASDTQYF. CDR3 DNA sequence: TGTGCCAGCAGCGCGGGGGGGGCGTCAGATACGCAGTATTTT.

The chain uses TRBV27 and TRBJ2-4, with TRBD1 as a possible D gene (6 bases). In germline, CDR1 is MNHEY, CDR2 SMNVEV (reference sequence). The CDR3 runs to 14 residues. V lost 4 bases, J lost 4 bases, and 11 bases lay in between. In nucleotides, the CDR3 is TGTGCCAGCAGTTCCGTTGACAGGAAAAACATTCAGTACTTC. The encoded protein is CASSSVDRKNIQYF.

Only a few counts were recorded for this clonotype. CDR3 residues: CASSFGAGHGYTF. The CDR3 DNA reads TGTGCCAGCAGTTTCGGGGCAGGACATGGCTACACCTTC. The rearrangement links TRBV12-3 or TRBV12-4 to TRBJ1-2; a possible D gene is TRBD1 (5 bases). This CDR3 is 13 amino acids long. V lost 3 bases to trimming and J lost 6 bases, with 11 bases between them.

This clonotype occurred a few times. V gene TRBV12-3 or TRBV12-4 combines with J gene TRBJ2-3, with 7 bases identical to TRBD1. The trim removed 4 bases at V and 3 bases at J, leaving 10 bases unmatched. This CDR3 is 16 amino acids long. The CDR3 DNA follows: TGTGCCAGCAGTTCCCCCGGAAAGACAGGGACAGATACGCAGTATTTT. Translation: CASSSPGKTGTDTQYF.

The rearrangement links TRBV3-1 to TRBJ2-4; TRBD2 aligns across 11 bases. CDR3 length equals 16 residues. Germline loops: CDR1 LGHDT, CDR2 YNNKEL (reference sequence). The V segment lost 7 bases and the J segment 0 bases; nucleotides outside the gene matches: 5. The CDR3 DNA reads TGTGCCAGCACCCCGACTAGCGGGAAAGCCAAAAACATTCAGTACTTC. It codes for CASTPTSGKAKNIQYF. The full variable domain, in which reference TRBV3-1 and TRBJ2-4 provide the parts outside the CDR3, is DTAVSQTPKYLVTQMGNDKSIKCEQNLGHDTMYWYKQDSKKFLKIMFSYNNKELIINETVPNRFSPKSPDKAHLNLHINSLELGDSAVYFCASTPTSGKAKNIQYFGAGTRLSVL.

The chain uses TRBV18 and TRBJ2-1; D is undetermined. V lost 3 bases and J 0 bases, leaving 9 bases between the germline ends. CDR1 is KGHSH, CDR2 LQKENI, per germline. The length of the CDR3 is 15 residues. The CDR3 DNA reads as TGTGCCAGCTCACCGGACGTCGGCTCCTACAATGAGCAGTTCTTC. Translation gives CASSPDVGSYNEQFF. The whole variable domain, remainder taken from reference TRBV18 and TRBJ2-1, is NAGVMQNPRHLVRRRGQEARLRCSPMKGHSHVYWYRQLPEEGLKFMVYLQKENIIDESGMPKERFSAEFPKEGPSILRIQQVVRGDSAAYFCASSPDVGSYNEQFFGPGTRLTVL.